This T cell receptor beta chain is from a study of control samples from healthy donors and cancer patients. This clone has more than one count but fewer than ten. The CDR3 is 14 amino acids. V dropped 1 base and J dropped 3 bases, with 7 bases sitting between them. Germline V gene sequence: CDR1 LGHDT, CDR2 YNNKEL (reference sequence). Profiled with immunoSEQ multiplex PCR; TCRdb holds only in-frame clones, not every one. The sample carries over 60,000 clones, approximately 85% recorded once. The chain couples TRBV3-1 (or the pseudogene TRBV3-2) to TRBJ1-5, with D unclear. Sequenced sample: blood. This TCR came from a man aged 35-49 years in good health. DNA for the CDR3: TGTGCCAGCAGCCAAGGCCATCTCAATCAGCCCCAGCATTTT. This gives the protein CASSQGHLNQPQHF.